This T cell receptor beta chain was observed in a study of CD8+CD57+ T cells in acquired aplastic anemia. About the research overall: Healthy donors gave 11 million or so reads on average for CD4+ cells.

Genomic DNA provided the template from which TCR beta VDJ and CDR3 profiles were obtained. TCRdb called the reads again in MiXCR, with one record for every CDR3 protein. The sample has about 210,000 distinct CDR3 sequences; 60% to 65% are singletons. The CDR3 loop spans 11 amino acids. Germline V gene data show CDR1 as SGHRS and CDR2 as YFSETQ. A word on this clonotype: Germline and junction disagree at one end, which may indicate a read error.

The chain uses TRBV5-1 and TRBJ1-5; D remains unclear. The sample taken for sequencing was sorted CD4+, CD8+, or CD8+CD57+ T cells (not recorded which) from PBMCs. This sequence originates from a human donor in good health. The CDR3 coding sequence is TGCGCCAGCAGCTTTAAGGGCAGCTACCCTTTT. This encodes CASSFKGSYPF.